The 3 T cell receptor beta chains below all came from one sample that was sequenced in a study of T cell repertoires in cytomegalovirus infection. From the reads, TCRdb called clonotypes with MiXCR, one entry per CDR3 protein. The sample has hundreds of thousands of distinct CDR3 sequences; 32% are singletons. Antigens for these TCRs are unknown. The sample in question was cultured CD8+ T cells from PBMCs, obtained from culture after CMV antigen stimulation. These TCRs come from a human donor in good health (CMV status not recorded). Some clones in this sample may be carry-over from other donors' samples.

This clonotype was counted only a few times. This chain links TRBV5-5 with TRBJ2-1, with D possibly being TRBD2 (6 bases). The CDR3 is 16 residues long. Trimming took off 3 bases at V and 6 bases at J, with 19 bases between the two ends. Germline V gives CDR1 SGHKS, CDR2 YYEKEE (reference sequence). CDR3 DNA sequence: TGTGCCAGCAGCTGGGGGGAAAGGCTTGCTGGCAATGAGCAGTTCTTC. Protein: CASSWGERLAGNEQFF. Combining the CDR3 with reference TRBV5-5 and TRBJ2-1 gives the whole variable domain DAGVTQSPTHLIKTRGQQVTLRCSPISGHKSVSWYQQVLGQGPQFIFQYYEKEERGRGNFPDRFSARQFPNYSSELNVNALLLGDSALYLCASSWGERLAGNEQFFGPGTRLTVL.

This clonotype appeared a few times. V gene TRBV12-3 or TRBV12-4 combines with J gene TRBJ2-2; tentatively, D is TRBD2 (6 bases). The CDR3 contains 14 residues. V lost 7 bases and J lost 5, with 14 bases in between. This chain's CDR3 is CASTPGLATGELFF. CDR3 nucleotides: TGTGCCAGCACCCCGGGGCTAGCGACCGGGGAGCTGTTTTTT.

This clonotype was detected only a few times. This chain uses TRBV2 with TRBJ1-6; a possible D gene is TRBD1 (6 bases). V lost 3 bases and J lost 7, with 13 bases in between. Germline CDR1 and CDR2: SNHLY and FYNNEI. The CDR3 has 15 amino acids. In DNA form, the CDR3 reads TGTGCCAGCAGTGACGGCAGGGGAGGGAATTCACCCCTCCACTTT. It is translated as CASSDGRGGNSPLHF.